The subject of this entry is one T cell receptor beta chain. Profiled with immunoSEQ multiplex PCR; TCRdb holds only in-frame clones, not every one. The sample includes fewer than 250,000 clones, over 80% seen only once; the top ten take 2.6%. The entry originates in a study of blood T cell repertoires in COVID-19. The wider study: In each case, the material was cDNA or gDNA derived from T cells, B-cell-depleted T cells, or PBMCs.

Trimming removed 2 bases from V and 0 bases from J; junction bases left unmatched: 2. Germline CDR1 MDHEN, CDR2 SYDVKM. This CDR3 region has 17 residues. The receptor was isolated from a woman aged 70-85 years with active or convalescent COVID-19. J is TRBJ2-1 and V is TRBV28; 12 bases align to TRBD2. The specimen sequenced was peripheral blood. The CDR3 protein is CASSLPTSGSSYNEQFF. In DNA form, the CDR3 reads TGTGCCAGCAGTTTACCGACTAGCGGGAGCTCCTACAATGAGCAGTTCTTC.